A selection of T cell receptor beta chains follows, all from one sample in a study of shared clonotypes between healthy human individuals. Assay used: immunoSEQ multiplex PCR; TCRdb lists only in-frame clones, some missing. Here the sample spans about 1.5 million clones, roughly 96% being singletons. The sequenced sample consisted of naive CD4+ T cells sorted from blood. The receptors originated from a man aged 25 to 45 in good health. Both conserved end residues are part of each CDR3. D genes are given only for firm matches.

J gene	V gene	D gene	CDR3 length	CDR3 protein	CDR3 DNA
TRBJ2-1	TRBV5-1	NA	13	CASSLYSGNEQFF	TGCGCCAGCAGCTTATACAGCGGCAATGAGCAGTTCTTC
TRBJ2-1	TRBV4-1	NA	17	CASSQVMWGAMNNEQFF	TGCGCCAGCAGCCAAGTTATGTGGGGGGCTATGAACAATGAGCAGTTCTTC
TRBJ2-5	TRBV6-5	TRBD1	15	CASSYSRDSVGAQYF	TGTGCCAGCAGTTACTCCCGGGACAGTGTCGGAGCCCAGTACTTC
TRBJ1-2	TRBV28	NA	14	CASSLSRHNYGYTF	TGTGCCAGCAGTTTATCCCGACATAACTATGGCTACACCTTC
TRBJ2-7	TRBV9	TRBD2	14	CASSVAPTSVEQYF	TGTGCCAGCAGCGTAGCCCCCACTAGCGTCGAGCAGTACTTC
TRBJ1-1	TRBV9	NA	15	CASSVGVSTGTEAFF	TGTGCCAGCAGCGTTGGGGTTTCAACGGGGACTGAAGCTTTCTTT
TRBJ2-1	TRBV5-1	NA	13	CASSLGQPNEQFF	TGCGCCAGCAGCCTCGGACAGCCCAATGAGCAGTTCTTC
TRBJ2-3	TRBV2	TRBD2	15	CASSVDSGNTDTQYF	TGTGCCAGCAGTGTGGATAGCGGGAACACAGATACGCAGTATTTT
TRBJ2-7	TRBV2	TRBD2	14	CASRGGLAGVEQYF	TGTGCCAGCAGGGGAGGGCTAGCGGGAGTTGAGCAGTACTTC
TRBJ1-1	TRBV15	NA	14	CATSRDGMNTEAFF	TGTGCCACCAGCAGAGATGGCATGAACACTGAAGCTTTCTTT
TRBJ2-5	TRBV29-1	TRBD2	16	CSVHLRLAGGSETQYF	TGCAGCGTGCACCTCCGACTAGCGGGAGGATCAGAGACCCAGTACTTC
TRBJ2-3	TRBV5-4	TRBD2	15	CASSSSGRESDTQYF	TGTGCCAGCAGCTCTAGCGGGAGGGAGTCAGATACGCAGTATTTT
TRBJ1-2	TRBV5-6	NA	14	CASSLMGVDYGYTF	TGTGCCAGCAGCTTGATGGGGGTTGACTATGGCTACACCTTC
TRBJ1-2	TRBV7-9	TRBD1	13	CASSFGQGDGYTF	TGTGCCAGCAGCTTCGGACAGGGGGATGGCTACACCTTC
TRBJ1-2	TRBV9	NA	14	CASNPGHRQSGYTF	TGTGCCAGCAACCCCGGACACCGCCAGAGTGGCTACACCTTC
TRBJ1-1	TRBV28	NA	15	CASSSLQGLNTEAFF	TGTGCCAGCAGTTCACTACAGGGCCTGAACACTGAAGCTTTCTTT
TRBJ2-1	TRBV14	NA	13	CASRLTGYNEQFF	TGTGCCAGCAGACTGACAGGATACAATGAGCAGTTCTTC
TRBJ2-7	TRBV5-1	NA	14	CASSPAPTQYEQYF	TGCGCCAGCAGCCCAGCCCCGACACAGTACGAGCAGTACTTC
TRBJ2-2	TRBV11-3	NA	14	CASSVAMNTGELFF	TGTGCCAGCAGCGTCGCGATGAACACCGGGGAGCTGTTTTTT
TRBJ2-5	TRBV5-1	NA	13	CASSPTSQETQYF	TGCGCCAGCAGCCCAACCTCCCAAGAGACCCAGTACTTC
TRBJ2-2	TRBV9	NA	15	CASSVGLVSTGELFF	TGTGCCAGCAGCGTAGGACTAGTGAGCACCGGGGAGCTGTTTTTT
TRBJ2-2	TRBV9	TRBD2	15	CASSVAGGNTGELFF	TGTGCCAGCAGCGTAGCGGGAGGGAACACCGGGGAGCTGTTTTTT